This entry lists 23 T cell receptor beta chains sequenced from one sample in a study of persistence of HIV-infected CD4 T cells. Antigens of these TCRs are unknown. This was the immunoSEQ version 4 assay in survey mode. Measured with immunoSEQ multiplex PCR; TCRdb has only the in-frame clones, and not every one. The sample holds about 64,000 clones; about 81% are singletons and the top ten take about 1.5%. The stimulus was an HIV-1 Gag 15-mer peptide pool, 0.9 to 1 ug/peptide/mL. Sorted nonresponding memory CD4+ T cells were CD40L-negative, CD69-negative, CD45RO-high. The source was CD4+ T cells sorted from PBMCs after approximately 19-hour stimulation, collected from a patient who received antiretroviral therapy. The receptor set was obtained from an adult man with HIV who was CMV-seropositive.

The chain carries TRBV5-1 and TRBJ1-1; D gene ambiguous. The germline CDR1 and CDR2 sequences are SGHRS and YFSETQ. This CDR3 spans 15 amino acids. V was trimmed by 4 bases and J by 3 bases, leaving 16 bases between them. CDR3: CASSLDLPSDTEAFF. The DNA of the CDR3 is TGCGCCAGCAGCCTGGATCTCCCGTCGGACACTGAAGCTTTCTTT.

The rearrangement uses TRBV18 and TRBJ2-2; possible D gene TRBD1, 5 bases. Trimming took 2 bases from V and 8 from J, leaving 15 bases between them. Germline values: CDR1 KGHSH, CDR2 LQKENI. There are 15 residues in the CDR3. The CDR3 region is CASSPEQGRAGELFF. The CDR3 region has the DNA TGTGCCAGCTCACCAGAGCAGGGCCGTGCGGGGGAGCTGTTTTTT.

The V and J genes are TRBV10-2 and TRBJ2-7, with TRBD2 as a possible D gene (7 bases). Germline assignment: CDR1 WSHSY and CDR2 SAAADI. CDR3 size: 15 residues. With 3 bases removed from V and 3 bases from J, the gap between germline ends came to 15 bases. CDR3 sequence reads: CASSDRGGGDYEQYF. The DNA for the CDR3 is TGCGCCAGCAGTGATCGGGGAGGGGGAGACTACGAGCAGTACTTC.

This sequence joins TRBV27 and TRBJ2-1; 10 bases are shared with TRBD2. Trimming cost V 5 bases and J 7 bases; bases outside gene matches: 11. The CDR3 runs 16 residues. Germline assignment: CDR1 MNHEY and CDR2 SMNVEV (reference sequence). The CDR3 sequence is CASSPSGAGGRNEQFF. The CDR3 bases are TGTGCCAGCAGTCCCTCGGGAGCGGGGGGGAGGAATGAGCAGTTCTTC.

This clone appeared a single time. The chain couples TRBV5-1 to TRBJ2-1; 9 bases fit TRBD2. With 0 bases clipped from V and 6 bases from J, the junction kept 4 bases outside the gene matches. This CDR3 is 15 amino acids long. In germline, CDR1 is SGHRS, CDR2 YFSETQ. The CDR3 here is CASSLEAGGINEQFF. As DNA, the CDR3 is TGCGCCAGCAGCTTGGAAGCGGGGGGTATCAATGAGCAGTTCTTC.

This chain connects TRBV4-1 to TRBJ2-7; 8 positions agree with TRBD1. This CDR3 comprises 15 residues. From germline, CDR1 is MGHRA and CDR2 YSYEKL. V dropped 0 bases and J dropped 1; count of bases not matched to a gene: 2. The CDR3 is CASSQDRGQSYEQYF. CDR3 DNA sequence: TGCGCCAGCAGCCAAGACAGGGGGCAATCCTACGAGCAGTACTTC.

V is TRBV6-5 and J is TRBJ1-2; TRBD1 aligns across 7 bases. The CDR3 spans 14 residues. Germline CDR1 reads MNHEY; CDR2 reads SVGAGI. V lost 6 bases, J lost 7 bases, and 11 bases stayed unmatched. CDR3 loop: CASRSTGTATGYTF. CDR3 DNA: TGTGCCAGCAGATCCACCGGGACAGCCACTGGCTACACCTTC.

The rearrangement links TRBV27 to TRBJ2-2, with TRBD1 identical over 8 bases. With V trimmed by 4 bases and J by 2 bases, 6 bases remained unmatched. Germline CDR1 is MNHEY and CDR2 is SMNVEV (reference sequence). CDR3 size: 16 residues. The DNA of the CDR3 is TGTGCCAGCAGTTCCCTGGGACAGGCAAACACCGGGGAGCTGTTTTTT. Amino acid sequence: CASSSLGQANTGELFF.

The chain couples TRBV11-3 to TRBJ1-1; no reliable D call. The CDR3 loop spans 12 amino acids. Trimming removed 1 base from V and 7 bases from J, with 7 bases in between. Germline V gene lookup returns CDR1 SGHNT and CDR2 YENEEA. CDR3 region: CASSLGKGEAFF. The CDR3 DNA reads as TGTGCCAGCAGCTTAGGGAAGGGTGAAGCTTTCTTT.

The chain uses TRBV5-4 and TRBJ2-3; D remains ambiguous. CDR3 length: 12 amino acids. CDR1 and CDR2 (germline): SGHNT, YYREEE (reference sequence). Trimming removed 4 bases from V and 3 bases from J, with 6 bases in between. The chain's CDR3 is CASSRDTDTQYF. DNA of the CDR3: TGTGCCAGCAGCCGTGATACAGATACGCAGTATTTT.

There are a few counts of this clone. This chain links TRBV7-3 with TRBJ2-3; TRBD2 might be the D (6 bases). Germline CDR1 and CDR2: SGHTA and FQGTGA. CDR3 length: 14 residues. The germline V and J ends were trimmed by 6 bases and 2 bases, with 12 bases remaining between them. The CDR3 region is CASRSGGNTDTQYF. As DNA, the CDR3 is TGTGCCAGCAGGTCCGGGGGAAACACAGATACGCAGTATTTT.

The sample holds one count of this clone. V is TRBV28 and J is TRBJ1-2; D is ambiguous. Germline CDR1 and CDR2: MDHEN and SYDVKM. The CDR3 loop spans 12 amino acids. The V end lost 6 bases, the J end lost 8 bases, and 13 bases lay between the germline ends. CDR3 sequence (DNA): TGTGCCAGCAGCCGGGGTGTTGGAGGCTACACCTTC. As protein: CASSRGVGGYTF.

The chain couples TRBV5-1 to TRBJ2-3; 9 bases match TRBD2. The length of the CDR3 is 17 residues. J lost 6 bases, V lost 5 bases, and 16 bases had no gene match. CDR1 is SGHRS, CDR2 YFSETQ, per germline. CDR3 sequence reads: CASRTSGGRNLVDTQYF. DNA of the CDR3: TGCGCCAGCAGGACAAGCGGGGGGCGCAATTTAGTGGATACGCAGTATTTT.

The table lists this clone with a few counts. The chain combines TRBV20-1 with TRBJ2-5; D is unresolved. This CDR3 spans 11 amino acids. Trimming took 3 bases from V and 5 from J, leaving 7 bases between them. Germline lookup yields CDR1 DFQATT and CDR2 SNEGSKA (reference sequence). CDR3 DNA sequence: TGCAGTGCTAGCCTTAAGGAGACCCAGTACTTC. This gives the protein CSASLKETQYF.

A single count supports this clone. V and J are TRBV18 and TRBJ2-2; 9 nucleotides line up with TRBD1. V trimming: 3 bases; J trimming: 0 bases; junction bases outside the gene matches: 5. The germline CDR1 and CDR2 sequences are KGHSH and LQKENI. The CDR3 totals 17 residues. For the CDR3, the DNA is TGTGCCAGCTCACCGACAGGGGGTTTCGCGAACACCGGGGAGCTGTTTTTT. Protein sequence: CASSPTGGFANTGELFF.

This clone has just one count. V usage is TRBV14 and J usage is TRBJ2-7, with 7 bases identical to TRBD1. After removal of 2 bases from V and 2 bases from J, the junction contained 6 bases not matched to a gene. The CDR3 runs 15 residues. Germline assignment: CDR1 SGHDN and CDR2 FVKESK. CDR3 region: CASSQLGRGTYEQYF. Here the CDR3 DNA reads TGTGCCAGCAGCCAACTGGGCAGGGGGACCTACGAGCAGTACTTC.

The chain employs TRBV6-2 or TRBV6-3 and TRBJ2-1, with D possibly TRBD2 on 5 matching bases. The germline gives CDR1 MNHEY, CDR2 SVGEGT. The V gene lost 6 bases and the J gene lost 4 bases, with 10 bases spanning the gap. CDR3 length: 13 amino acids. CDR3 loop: CASSWTQYNEQFF. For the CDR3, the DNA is TGTGCCAGCAGCTGGACTCAATACAATGAGCAGTTCTTC.

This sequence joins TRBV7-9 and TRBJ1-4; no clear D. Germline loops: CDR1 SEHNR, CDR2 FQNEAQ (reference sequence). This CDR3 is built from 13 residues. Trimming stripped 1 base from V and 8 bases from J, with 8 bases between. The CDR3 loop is CASSLGQREKLFF. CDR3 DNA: TGTGCCAGCAGCTTAGGACAAAGGGAAAAACTGTTTTTT.

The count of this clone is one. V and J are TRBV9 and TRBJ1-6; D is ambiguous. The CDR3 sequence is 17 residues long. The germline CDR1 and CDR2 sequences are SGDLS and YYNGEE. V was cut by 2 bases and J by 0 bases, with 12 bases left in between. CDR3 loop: CASSVGGVGSYNSPLHF. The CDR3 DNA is TGTGCCAGCAGCGTCGGCGGGGTGGGCTCCTATAATTCACCCCTCCACTTT.

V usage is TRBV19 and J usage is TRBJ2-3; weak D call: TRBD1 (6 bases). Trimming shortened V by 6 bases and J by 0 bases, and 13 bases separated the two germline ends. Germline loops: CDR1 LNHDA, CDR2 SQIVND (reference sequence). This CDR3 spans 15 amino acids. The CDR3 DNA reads TGTGCCAGTAGCCCGCGGACAGCTAGCACAGATACGCAGTATTTT. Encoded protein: CASSPRTASTDTQYF.

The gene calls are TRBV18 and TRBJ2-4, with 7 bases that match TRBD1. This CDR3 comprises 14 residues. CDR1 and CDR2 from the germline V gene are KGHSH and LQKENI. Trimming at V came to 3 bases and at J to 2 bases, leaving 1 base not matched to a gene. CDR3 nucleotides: TGTGCCAGCTCACCGGACAGGACCAAAAACATTCAGTACTTC. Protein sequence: CASSPDRTKNIQYF.

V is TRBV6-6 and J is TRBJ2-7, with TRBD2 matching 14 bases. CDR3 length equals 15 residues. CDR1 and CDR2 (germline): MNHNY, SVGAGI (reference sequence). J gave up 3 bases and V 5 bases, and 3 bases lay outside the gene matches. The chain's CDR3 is CASSQTSGGVYEQYF. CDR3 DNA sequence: TGTGCCAGCAGTCAGACTAGCGGGGGGGTCTACGAGCAGTACTTC.

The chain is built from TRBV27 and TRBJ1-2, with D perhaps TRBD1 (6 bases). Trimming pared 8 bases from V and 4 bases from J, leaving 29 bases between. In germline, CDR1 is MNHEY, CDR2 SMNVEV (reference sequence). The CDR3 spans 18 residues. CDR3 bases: TGTGCCAGCGCACCTGGGGTGGGCGGAGCAGGGGTTACCTATGGCTACACCTTC. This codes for CASAPGVGGAGVTYGYTF.